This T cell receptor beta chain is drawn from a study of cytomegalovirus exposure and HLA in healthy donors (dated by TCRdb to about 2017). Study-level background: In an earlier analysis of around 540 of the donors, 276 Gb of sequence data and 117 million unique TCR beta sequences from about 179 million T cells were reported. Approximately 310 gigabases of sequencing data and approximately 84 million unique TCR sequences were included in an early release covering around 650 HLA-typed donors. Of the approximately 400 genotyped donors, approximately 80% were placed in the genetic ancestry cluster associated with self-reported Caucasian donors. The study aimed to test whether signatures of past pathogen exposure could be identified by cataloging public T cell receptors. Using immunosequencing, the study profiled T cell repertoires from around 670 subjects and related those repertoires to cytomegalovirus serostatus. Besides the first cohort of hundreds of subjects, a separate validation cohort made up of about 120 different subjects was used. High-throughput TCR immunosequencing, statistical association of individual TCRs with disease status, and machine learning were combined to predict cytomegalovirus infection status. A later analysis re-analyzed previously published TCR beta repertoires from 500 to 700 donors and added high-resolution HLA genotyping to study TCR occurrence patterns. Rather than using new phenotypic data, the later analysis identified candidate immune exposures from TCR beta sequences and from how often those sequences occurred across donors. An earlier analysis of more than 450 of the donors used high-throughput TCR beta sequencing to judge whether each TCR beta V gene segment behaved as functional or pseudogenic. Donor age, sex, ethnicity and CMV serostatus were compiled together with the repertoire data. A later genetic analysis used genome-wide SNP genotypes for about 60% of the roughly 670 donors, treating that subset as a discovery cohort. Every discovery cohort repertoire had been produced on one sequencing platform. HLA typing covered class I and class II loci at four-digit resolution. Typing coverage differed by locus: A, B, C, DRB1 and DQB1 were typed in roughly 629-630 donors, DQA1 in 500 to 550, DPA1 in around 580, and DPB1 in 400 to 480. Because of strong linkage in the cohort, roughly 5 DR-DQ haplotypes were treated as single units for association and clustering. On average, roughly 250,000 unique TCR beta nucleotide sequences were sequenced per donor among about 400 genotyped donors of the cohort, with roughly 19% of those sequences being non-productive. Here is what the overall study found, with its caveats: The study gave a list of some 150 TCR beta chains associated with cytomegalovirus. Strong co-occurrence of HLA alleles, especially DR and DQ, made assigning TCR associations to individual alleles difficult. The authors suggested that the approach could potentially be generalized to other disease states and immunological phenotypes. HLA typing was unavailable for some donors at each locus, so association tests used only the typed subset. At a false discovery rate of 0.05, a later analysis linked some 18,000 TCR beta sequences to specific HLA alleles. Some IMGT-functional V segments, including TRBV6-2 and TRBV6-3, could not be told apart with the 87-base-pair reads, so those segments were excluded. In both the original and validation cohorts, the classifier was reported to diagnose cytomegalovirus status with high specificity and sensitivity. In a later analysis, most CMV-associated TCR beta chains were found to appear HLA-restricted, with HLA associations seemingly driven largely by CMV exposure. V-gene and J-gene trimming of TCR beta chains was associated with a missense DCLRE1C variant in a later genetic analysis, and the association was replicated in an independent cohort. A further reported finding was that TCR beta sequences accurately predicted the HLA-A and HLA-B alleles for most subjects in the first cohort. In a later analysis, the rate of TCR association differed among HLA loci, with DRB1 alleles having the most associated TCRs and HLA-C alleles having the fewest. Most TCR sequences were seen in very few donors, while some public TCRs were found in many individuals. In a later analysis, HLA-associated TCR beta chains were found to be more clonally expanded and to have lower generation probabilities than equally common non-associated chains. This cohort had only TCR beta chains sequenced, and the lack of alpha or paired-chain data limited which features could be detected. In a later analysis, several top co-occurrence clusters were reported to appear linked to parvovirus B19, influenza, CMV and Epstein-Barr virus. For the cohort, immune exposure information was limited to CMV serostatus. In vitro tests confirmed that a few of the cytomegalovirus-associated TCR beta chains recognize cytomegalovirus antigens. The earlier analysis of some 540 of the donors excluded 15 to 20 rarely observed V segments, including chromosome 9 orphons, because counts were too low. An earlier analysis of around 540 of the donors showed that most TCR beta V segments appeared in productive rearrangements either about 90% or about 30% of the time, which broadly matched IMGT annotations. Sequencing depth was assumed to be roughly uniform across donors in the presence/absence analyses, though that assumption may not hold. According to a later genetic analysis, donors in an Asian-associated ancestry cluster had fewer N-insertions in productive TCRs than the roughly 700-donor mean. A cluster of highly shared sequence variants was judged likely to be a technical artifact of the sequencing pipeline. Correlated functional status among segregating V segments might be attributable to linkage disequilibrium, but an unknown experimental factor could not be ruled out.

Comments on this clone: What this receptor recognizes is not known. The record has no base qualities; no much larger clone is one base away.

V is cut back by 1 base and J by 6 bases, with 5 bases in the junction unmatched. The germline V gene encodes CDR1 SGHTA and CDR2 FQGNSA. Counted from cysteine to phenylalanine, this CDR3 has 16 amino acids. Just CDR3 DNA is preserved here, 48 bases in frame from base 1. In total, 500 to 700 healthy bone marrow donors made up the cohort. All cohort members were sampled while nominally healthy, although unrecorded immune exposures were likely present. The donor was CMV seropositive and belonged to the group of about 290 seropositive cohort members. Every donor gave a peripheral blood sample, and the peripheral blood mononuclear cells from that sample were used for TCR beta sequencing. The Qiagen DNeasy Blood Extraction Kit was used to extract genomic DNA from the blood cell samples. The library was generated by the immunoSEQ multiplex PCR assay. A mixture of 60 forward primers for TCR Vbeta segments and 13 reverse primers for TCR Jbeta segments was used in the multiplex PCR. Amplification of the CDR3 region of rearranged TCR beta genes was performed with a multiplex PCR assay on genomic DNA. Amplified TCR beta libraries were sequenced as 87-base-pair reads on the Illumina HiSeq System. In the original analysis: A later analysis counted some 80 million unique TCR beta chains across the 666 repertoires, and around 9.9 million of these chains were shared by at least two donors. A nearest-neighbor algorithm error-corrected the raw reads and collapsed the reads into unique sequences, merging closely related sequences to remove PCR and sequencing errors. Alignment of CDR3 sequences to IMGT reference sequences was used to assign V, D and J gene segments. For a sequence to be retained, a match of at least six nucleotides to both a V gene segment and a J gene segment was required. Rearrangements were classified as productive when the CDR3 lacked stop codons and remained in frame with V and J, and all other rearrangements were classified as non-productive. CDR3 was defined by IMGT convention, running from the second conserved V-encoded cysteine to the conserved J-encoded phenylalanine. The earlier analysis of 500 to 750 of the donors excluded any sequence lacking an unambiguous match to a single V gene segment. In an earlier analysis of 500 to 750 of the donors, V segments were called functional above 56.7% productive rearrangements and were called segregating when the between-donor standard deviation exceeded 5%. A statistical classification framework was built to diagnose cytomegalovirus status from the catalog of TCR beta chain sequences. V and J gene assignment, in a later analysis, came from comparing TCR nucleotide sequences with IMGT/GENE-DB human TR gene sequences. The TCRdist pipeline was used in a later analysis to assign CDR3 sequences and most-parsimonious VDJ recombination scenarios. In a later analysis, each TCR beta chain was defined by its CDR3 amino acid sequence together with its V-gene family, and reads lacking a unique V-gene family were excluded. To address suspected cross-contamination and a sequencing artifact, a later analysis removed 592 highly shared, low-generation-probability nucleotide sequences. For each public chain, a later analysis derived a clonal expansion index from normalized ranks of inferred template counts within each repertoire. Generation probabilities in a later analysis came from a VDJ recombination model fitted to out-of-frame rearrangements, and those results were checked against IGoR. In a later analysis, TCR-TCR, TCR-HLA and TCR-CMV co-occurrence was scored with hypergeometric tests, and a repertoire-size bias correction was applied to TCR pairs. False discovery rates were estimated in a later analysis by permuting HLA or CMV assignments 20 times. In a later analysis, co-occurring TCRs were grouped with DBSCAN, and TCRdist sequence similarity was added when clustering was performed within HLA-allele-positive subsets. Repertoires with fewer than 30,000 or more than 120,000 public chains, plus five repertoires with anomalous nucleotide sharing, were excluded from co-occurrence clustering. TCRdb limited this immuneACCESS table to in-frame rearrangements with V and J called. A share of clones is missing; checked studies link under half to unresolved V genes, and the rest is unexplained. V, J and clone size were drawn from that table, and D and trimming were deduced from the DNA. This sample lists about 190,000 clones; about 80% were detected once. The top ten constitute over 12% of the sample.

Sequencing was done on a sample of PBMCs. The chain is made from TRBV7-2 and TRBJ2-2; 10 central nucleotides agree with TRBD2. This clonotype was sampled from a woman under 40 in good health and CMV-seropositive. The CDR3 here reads CASSLVASGGSGELFF. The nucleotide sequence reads TGTGCCAGCAGCTTAGTGGCTAGCGGGGGATCCGGGGAGCTGTTTTTT.